The 30 T cell receptor beta chains below all came from one sample that was sequenced in a study of a mutant IDH1 vaccine in newly diagnosed glioma. Specified time point: week 47, end of study. It was 300 ug of mutant IDH1 20-mer peptide that made up each vaccine dose, given with topical imiquimod. Measured with immunoSEQ multiplex PCR; TCRdb has only the in-frame clones, and not every one. The sample comprises some 10,000 clones, around 82% of which are singletons, and 18% rests with the top ten. What these receptors recognize is not known. The sequencing here drew on PBMCs, taken from a glioma patient whose treatment included an IDH1 peptide vaccine. All receptors derive from a man younger than 45 with glioma.

J is TRBJ2-7 and V is TRBV6-1; D is possibly TRBD1 (6 bases). The V end lost 8 bases, the J end lost 5 bases, and 10 bases lay between the germline ends. CDR3 length: 11 amino acids. Germline V gene sequence: CDR1 MNHNS, CDR2 SASEGT. The CDR3 loop reads CASPRGNEQYF. Written as DNA, the CDR3 is TGTGCCAGCCCCAGGGGCAACGAGCAGTACTTC.

The chain couples TRBV27 to TRBJ1-4, with D possibly being TRBD1 (6 bases). CDR3 length: 15 amino acids. The germline CDR1 and CDR2 sequences are MNHEY and SMNVEV (reference sequence). The ends were cut back, 5 bases at V and 7 bases at J, with 17 bases in the middle. The CDR3 DNA sequence: TGTGCCAGCAGTCCCGGGACAACCCGGGGTGAAAAACTGTTTTTT. It encodes CASSPGTTRGEKLFF.

CDR3 DNA sequence: TGTGCCGCGGGCCAGGGCCACTATGGCTACACCTTC. Protein sequence: CAAGQGHYGYTF. V gene TRBV6-5 combines with J gene TRBJ1-2, with D maybe TRBD1 (5 bases). The CDR3 totals 12 residues. V shed 11 bases and J shed 3 bases, with 13 bases lying between them. Germline-derived CDR1 and CDR2 are MNHEY and SVGAGI.

The V call is TRBV5-6, the J call TRBJ1-5; no clear D. The germline V gene has CDR1 SGHDT and CDR2 YYEEEE. This CDR3 is built from 13 residues. V lost 4 bases and J 3 bases, leaving 8 bases between the germline ends. CDR3 protein: CASSDGFNQPQHF. CDR3 coding DNA: TGTGCCAGCAGCGACGGATTCAATCAGCCCCAGCATTTT.

This chain uses TRBV19 with TRBJ1-2, with D hard to call. V was shortened by 2 bases and J by 4 bases, with 11 bases between the two germline ends. This CDR3 spans 14 amino acids. In germline, CDR1 is LNHDA, CDR2 SQIVND (reference sequence). The DNA for the CDR3 is TGTGCCAGTAGTATACTTGCAGGTGGCTATGGCTACACCTTC. It is translated as CASSILAGGYGYTF.

This sequence joins TRBV30 and TRBJ2-7, with a weak D call TRBD1 (6 bases). V was cut by 3 bases and J by 4 bases, with 16 bases left in between. Germline V gene data show CDR1 as GTSNPN and CDR2 as SVGIG (reference sequence). This CDR3 spans 14 amino acids. The CDR3 here is CAWSPSGQEYEQYF. The CDR3 DNA is TGTGCCTGGAGCCCCTCGGGACAAGAATACGAGCAGTACTTC. Supplemented by reference TRBV30 and TRBJ2-7, the full variable domain reads SQTIHQWPATLVQPVGSPLSLECTVEGTSNPNLYWYRQAAGRGLQLLFYSVGIGQISSEVPQNLSASRPQDRQFILSSKKLLLSDSGFYLCAWSPSGQEYEQYFGPGTRLTVT.

This clone came up once. The chain links TRBV25-1 to TRBJ2-3, with D tentatively TRBD2 (5 bases). Germline CDR1 MGHDK, CDR2 SYGVNS. This CDR3 contains 13 residues. Trimming removed 6 bases at V and 2 bases at J, with 9 bases between. For the CDR3, the DNA is TGTGCCAGCAGGGAGGCTTACACAGATACGCAGTATTTT. Protein sequence: CASREAYTDTQYF.

The CDR3 is CASSLEHPTYEQYF. The CDR3 nucleotides read TGCGCCAGCAGCTTGGAACACCCAACCTACGAGCAGTACTTC. The chain combines TRBV5-1 with TRBJ2-7; D ambiguous. V lost 0 bases and J lost 2, with 9 bases in between. The germline V gene encodes CDR1 SGHRS and CDR2 YFSETQ. CDR3 length: 14 amino acids.

The chain carries TRBV2 and TRBJ2-5; tentatively, D is TRBD1 (6 bases). Trimming took 3 bases from V and 4 from J, leaving 15 bases between them. Per the germline V gene, CDR1 is SNHLY and CDR2 is FYNNEI. The CDR3 is made up of 15 amino acids. The CDR3 spells CASSDRDILSETQYF. As DNA, the CDR3 is TGTGCCAGCAGTGACCGGGACATCCTCTCAGAGACCCAGTACTTC.

The chain couples TRBV15 to TRBJ2-5, with no clear D. The CDR3 covers 14 residues. V gave up 1 base and J gave up 3 bases, with 9 bases separating them. Germline V CDR1 and CDR2: LNHNV, YYDKDF (reference sequence). The CDR3 DNA sequence: TGTGCCACCAGCAGAGGTGAGGCCGAAGAGACCCAGTACTTC. Its translation: CATSRGEAEETQYF. The whole variable domain, filled in from reference TRBV15 and TRBJ2-5, reads DAMVIQNPRYQVTQFGKPVTLSCSQTLNHNVMYWYQQKSSQAPKLLFHYYDKDFNNEADTPDNFQSRRPNTSFCFLDIRSPGLGDTAMYLCATSRGEAEETQYFGPGTRLLVL.

The chain recombines TRBV30 with TRBJ1-4; 9 bases line up with TRBD1. The CDR3 runs to 16 residues. CDR1 is GTSNPN and CDR2 is SVGIG in the germline V gene (reference sequence). J was trimmed by 4 bases and V by 2 bases; bases with no gene match: 8. This chain's CDR3 is CAWSSYRGRINEKLFF. As DNA, the CDR3 is TGTGCCTGGAGTTCTTACAGGGGGCGTATTAATGAAAAACTGTTTTTT.

This clone was recorded only once. In DNA, the CDR3 is TGTGCCAGCAGCTTGGGGACAGGTGGGAGCTATGGCTACACCTTC. Its translation is CASSLGTGGSYGYTF. The chain is built from TRBV7-9 and TRBJ1-2, with 8 bases matching TRBD1. Trimming at V came to 3 bases and at J to 4 bases, leaving 7 bases not matched to a gene. Germline V gene data show CDR1 as SEHNR and CDR2 as FQNEAQ (reference sequence). The CDR3 totals 15 residues.

This rearrangement joins TRBV7-2 to TRBJ2-6, with 7 positions matching TRBD1. Germline V gives CDR1 SGHTA, CDR2 FQGNSA. The V segment lost 5 bases and the J segment 6 bases; nucleotides outside the gene matches: 7. This CDR3 has 15 amino acids. The CDR3 sequence: CASSLRDSLANVLTF. DNA for the CDR3: TGTGCCAGCAGCCTCCGGGACAGCTTGGCCAACGTCCTGACTTTC.

J is TRBJ2-7 and V is TRBV5-8; 7 nucleotides match TRBD2. J lost 4 bases, V lost 3 bases, and 13 bases had no gene match. The CDR3 covers 16 residues. Germline V gives CDR1 SGHTS, CDR2 YDEGEE. The CDR3 DNA reads as TGTGCCAGCAGCTGGGGGGGATCAGGGAACCTTTACGAGCAGTACTTC. Its protein product is CASSWGGSGNLYEQYF.

The V call is TRBV12-5, the J call TRBJ2-5; no definite D call. Germline V gene lookup returns CDR1 LGHNT and CDR2 FRNRAP. This CDR3 has 12 amino acids. V shed 1 base and J shed 3 bases, with 3 bases lying between them. The chain's CDR3 is CASGLGEETQYF. CDR3 nucleotides: TGTGCTAGTGGTTTGGGGGAAGAGACCCAGTACTTC. The full variable domain, its missing parts supplied by reference TRBV12-5 and TRBJ2-5, is DARVTQTPRHKVTEMGQEVTMRCQPILGHNTVFWYRQTMMQGLELLAYFRNRAPLDDSGMPKDRFSAEMPDATLATLKIQPSEPRDSAVYFCASGLGEETQYFGPGTRLLVL.

V is TRBV5-1 and J is TRBJ1-1, with TRBD1 matching 8 bases. Germline V gene sequence: CDR1 SGHRS, CDR2 YFSETQ. CDR3 size: 17 residues. The ends lost 0 bases at V and 1 base at J; junction bases unmatched: 8. The CDR3 DNA is TGCGCCAGCAGCTTGGTGGGGCCACAGGGGGGGAACACTGAAGCTTTCTTT. It is translated as CASSLVGPQGGNTEAFF. The full variable domain, rest sourced from reference TRBV5-1 and TRBJ1-1, is KAGVTQTPRYLIKTRGQQVTLSCSPISGHRSVSWYQQTPGQGLQFLFEYFSETQRNKGNFPGRFSGRQFSNSRSEMNVSTLELGDSALYLCASSLVGPQGGNTEAFFGQGTRLTVV.

V gene TRBV6-1 combines with J gene TRBJ1-5; D unclear. Trimming removed 5 bases from V and 11 bases from J, with 16 bases in between. Germline-derived CDR1 and CDR2 are MNHNS and SASEGT. The CDR3 runs to 13 residues. The CDR3 region is CASSRFQVLAQHF. The CDR3, as DNA: TGTGCCAGCAGTAGATTCCAGGTTCTGGCCCAGCATTTT.

This sequence joins TRBV6-1 and TRBJ2-3; D might be TRBD1 (5 bases). Trimming pared 8 bases from V and 6 bases from J, leaving 15 bases between. Germline V gene data show CDR1 as MNHNS and CDR2 as SASEGT. This CDR3 contains 13 residues. CDR3 sequence reads: CASENPPGDTQYF. DNA of the CDR3: TGTGCCAGCGAAAACCCCCCAGGGGATACGCAGTATTTT.

V is TRBV2 and J is TRBJ2-1, with D perhaps matching TRBD1 (5 bases). Germline V CDR1 and CDR2: SNHLY, FYNNEI. Trimming took off 4 bases at V and 2 bases at J, with 18 bases between the two ends. The CDR3 is 17 residues long. CDR3 in amino acids: CASSVGPWTTTYNEQFF. The DNA for the CDR3 is TGTGCCAGCAGTGTAGGCCCCTGGACAACGACCTACAATGAGCAGTTCTTC.

The chain recombines TRBV5-4 with TRBJ2-6; maybe TRBD1 (6 bases). The germline V gene encodes CDR1 SGHNT and CDR2 YYREEE (reference sequence). CDR3 length: 17 residues. Trimming took 5 bases from V and 0 from J, leaving 15 bases between them. DNA for the CDR3: TGTGCCAGCAGGGCGACAGGATTGACCTCTGGGGCCAACGTCCTGACTTTC. Protein: CASRATGLTSGANVLTF.

The rearrangement links TRBV10-3 to TRBJ2-3; D remains ambiguous. The V end lost 3 bases, the J end lost 0 bases, and 13 bases lay between the germline ends. Germline CDR1 ENHRY, CDR2 SYGVKD. This CDR3 region has 16 residues. This CDR3 reads CAISEGPGVSTDTQYF. The CDR3 DNA sequence: TGTGCCATCAGTGAAGGCCCTGGGGTGAGCACAGATACGCAGTATTTT.

The chain joins TRBV4-1 to TRBJ2-5; 8 positions match TRBD2. V lost 0 bases to trimming and J lost 5 bases; unmatched junction nucleotides: 8. Looked up from germline, CDR1 is MGHRA and CDR2 is YSYEKL. The CDR3 is 16 amino acids. CDR3 nucleotide sequence: TGCGCCAGCAGCCAAGATCGCAGCGGGAGTGGGGAGACCCAGTACTTC. The encoded protein is CASSQDRSGSGETQYF.

This chain connects TRBV6-5 to TRBJ2-3; D is perhaps TRBD2 (5 bases). The germline CDR1 and CDR2 sequences are MNHEY and SVGAGI. Trimming stripped 3 bases from V and 4 bases from J, with 14 bases between. The CDR3 loop spans 15 amino acids. The CDR3 DNA reads as TGTGCCAGCAGTTATTCGGGTCCCGGGGCAGATACGCAGTATTTT. It encodes CASSYSGPGADTQYF.

The rearrangement joins TRBV2 to TRBJ1-1; D call uncertain. V lost 1 base and J lost 5, with 8 bases in between. The CDR3 is 13 amino acids. Germline V gene sequence: CDR1 SNHLY, CDR2 FYNNEI. CDR3 region: CASSEEGGTEAFF. For the CDR3, the DNA is TGTGCCAGCAGTGAAGAAGGTGGGACTGAAGCTTTCTTT.

This chain uses TRBV15 with TRBJ2-3; the D gene is possibly TRBD2 (6 bases). Germline V gives CDR1 LNHNV, CDR2 YYDKDF (reference sequence). The CDR3 consists of 17 residues. V shed 3 bases and J shed 1 base, with 17 bases lying between them. As DNA, the CDR3 is TGTGCCACCAGCAGCGGACAAGGTCCTAGCGGCACAGATACGCAGTATTTT. Translation: CATSSGQGPSGTDTQYF.

This clone was picked up one time. The CDR3 loop is CATSKGLVDSYNEQFF. In DNA form, the CDR3 reads TGTGCCACCAGCAAGGGACTAGTTGATTCCTACAATGAGCAGTTCTTC. The V call is TRBV15, the J call TRBJ2-1; 8 bases align to TRBD2. The junction had 6 bases not matched to a gene; V was cut back by 4 bases and J by 1 base. The CDR3 runs to 16 residues. Germline V gene lookup returns CDR1 LNHNV and CDR2 YYDKDF (reference sequence).

V and J are TRBV6-5 and TRBJ1-4; 7 nucleotides agree with TRBD1. With V trimmed by 2 bases and J by 10 bases, 10 bases remained unmatched. The CDR3 is made up of 15 amino acids. The germline V gene has CDR1 MNHEY and CDR2 SVGAGI. The CDR3 bases are TGTGCCAGCAGTTACGACGGAACAGGGGTAGGAAAACTGTTTTTT. Translating it yields CASSYDGTGVGKLFF.

This clone was counted between two and nine times. DNA for the CDR3: TGTGCCAGCAGTTACCCCGGGACTAGCGGCTTCTACGAGCAGTACTTC. It encodes CASSYPGTSGFYEQYF. This chain links TRBV6-5 with TRBJ2-7; 11 nucleotides match TRBD2. V dropped 2 bases and J dropped 3; count of bases not matched to a gene: 6. Per the germline V gene, CDR1 is MNHEY and CDR2 is SVGAGI. CDR3 length: 16 residues.

This chain joins TRBV5-4 and TRBJ2-2; D is possibly TRBD1 (6 bases). The CDR3 consists of 16 residues. CDR1 SGHNT and CDR2 YYREEE come from the germline V gene (reference sequence). Trimming took 0 bases from V and 2 from J, leaving 11 bases between them. Here the CDR3 reads CASSLVGTTNTGELFF. The CDR3 DNA is TGTGCCAGCAGCTTGGTGGGGACAACTAACACCGGGGAGCTGTTTTTT. The variable domain in full, with the rest retrieved from reference TRBV5-4 and TRBJ2-2, is ETGVTQSPTHLIKTRGQQVTLRCSSQSGHNTVSWYQQALGQGPQFIFQYYREEENGRGNFPPRFSGLQFPNYSSELNVNALELDDSALYLCASSLVGTTNTGELFFGEGSRLTVL.

The chain recombines TRBV4-1 with TRBJ1-6; D not resolved. Per the germline V gene, CDR1 is MGHRA and CDR2 is YSYEKL. The length of the CDR3 is 15 residues. V was clipped by 1 base and J by 7 bases, with 11 bases between them. The CDR3 bases are TGCGCCAGCAGCCAAGGAGACGGCGCAAATTCACCCCTCCACTTT. Translated: CASSQGDGANSPLHF.